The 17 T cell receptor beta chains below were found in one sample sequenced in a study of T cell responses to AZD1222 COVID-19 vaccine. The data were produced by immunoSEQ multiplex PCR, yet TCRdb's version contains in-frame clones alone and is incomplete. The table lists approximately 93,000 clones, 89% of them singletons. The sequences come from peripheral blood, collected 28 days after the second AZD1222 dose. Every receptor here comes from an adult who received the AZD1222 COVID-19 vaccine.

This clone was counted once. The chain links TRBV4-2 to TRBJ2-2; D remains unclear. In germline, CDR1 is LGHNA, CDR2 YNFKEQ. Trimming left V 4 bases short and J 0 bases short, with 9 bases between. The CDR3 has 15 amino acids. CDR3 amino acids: CASSRGDSNTGELFF. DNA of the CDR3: TGTGCCAGCAGCCGCGGCGACTCGAACACCGGGGAGCTGTTTTTT.

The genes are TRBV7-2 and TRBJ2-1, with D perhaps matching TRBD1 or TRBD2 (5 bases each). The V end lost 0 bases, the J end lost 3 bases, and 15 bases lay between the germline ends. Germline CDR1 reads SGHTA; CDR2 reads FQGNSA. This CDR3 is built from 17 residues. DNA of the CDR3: TGTGCCAGCAGCTTAGCGGGGGATGGAGCTTACTACAATGAGCAGTTCTTC. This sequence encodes CASSLAGDGAYYNEQFF.

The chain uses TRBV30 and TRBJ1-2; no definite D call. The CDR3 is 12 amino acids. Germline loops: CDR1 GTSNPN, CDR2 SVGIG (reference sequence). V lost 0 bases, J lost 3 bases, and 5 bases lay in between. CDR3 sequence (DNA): TGTGCCTGGAGTGTCCAGGACTATGGCTACACCTTC. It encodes CAWSVQDYGYTF.

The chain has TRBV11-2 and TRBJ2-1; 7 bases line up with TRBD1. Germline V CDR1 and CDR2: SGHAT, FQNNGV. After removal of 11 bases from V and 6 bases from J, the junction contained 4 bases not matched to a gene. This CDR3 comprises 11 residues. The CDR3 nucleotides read TGTGCCGAGGGGGCTGGCAATGAGCAGTTCTTC. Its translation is CAEGAGNEQFF.

Here the CDR3 DNA reads TGTGCCAGCAGCCAAGGGTTAGGACAAGCCTATGGCTACACCTTC. Translating it yields CASSQGLGQAYGYTF. V and J are TRBV14 and TRBJ1-2, with D maybe TRBD1 (5 bases). The CDR3 contains 15 residues. The V end was cut by 1 base, the J end by 4 bases, with 13 bases between. Germline V lookup: CDR1 SGHDN, CDR2 FVKESK. The whole variable domain, remainder taken from reference TRBV14 and TRBJ1-2, is EAGVTQFPSHSVIEKGQTVTLRCDPISGHDNLYWYRRVMGKEIKFLLHFVKESKQDESGMPNNRFLAERTGGTYSTLKVQPAELEDSGVYFCASSQGLGQAYGYTFGSGTRLTVV.

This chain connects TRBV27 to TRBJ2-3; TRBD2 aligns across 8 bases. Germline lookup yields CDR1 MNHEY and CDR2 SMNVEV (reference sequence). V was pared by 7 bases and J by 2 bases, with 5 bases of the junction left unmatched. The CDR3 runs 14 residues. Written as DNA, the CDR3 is TGTGCCAGCACGCGCGGGGGGATCACAGATACGCAGTATTTT. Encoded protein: CASTRGGITDTQYF.

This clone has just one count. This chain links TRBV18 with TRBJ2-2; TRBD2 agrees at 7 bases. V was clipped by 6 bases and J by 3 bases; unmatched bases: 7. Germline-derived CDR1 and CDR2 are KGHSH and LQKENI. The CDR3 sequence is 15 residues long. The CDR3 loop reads CASSPSGEHTGELFF. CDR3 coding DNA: TGTGCCAGCTCGCCAAGCGGGGAGCACACCGGGGAGCTGTTTTTT.

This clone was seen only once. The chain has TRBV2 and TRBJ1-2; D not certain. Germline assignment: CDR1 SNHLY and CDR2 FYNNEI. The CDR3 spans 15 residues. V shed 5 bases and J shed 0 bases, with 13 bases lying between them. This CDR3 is CASSLMAVPNYGYTF. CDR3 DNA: TGTGCCAGCAGTCTAATGGCGGTTCCTAACTATGGCTACACCTTC.

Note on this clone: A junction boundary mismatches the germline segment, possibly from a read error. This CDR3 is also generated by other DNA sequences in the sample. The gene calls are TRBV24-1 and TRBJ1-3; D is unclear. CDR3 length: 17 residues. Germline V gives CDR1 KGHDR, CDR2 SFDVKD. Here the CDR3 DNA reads TGCGCCACCAGTGTGGGTGAGACGAGGCTGAGTGGAAACACCATATATTTT. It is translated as CATSVGETRLSGNTIYF.

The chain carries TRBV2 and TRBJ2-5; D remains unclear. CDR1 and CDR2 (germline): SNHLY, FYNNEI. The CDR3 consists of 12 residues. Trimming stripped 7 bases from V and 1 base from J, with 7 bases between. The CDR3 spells CASKALQETQYF. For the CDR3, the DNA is TGTGCCAGCAAGGCCCTCCAAGAGACCCAGTACTTC. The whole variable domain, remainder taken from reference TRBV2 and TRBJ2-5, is EPEVTQTPSHQVTQMGQEVILRCVPISNHLYFYWYRQILGQKVEFLVSFYNNEISEKSEIFDDQFSVERPDGSNFTLKIRSTKLEDSAMYFCASKALQETQYFGPGTRLLVL.

In nucleotides, the CDR3 is TGTGCCAGCAGCTTATATGGCTACACCTTC. It yields the protein CASSLYGYTF. The V call is TRBV7-2, the J call TRBJ1-2; D unclear. Trimming left V 2 bases short and J 5 bases short, with 0 bases between. There are 10 residues in the CDR3. Germline V gene sequence: CDR1 SGHTA, CDR2 FQGNSA.

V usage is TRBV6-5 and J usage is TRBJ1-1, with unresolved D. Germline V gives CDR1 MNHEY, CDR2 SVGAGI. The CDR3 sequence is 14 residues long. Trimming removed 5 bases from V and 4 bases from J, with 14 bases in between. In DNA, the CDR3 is TGTGCCAGCAGTCAGGACCCGACCGCCACTGAAGCTTTCTTT. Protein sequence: CASSQDPTATEAFF.

CDR3 residues: CASSPSRTGPFWYGYTF. CDR3 in DNA: TGTGCCAGCAGCCCCTCGCGGACAGGGCCCTTTTGGTATGGCTACACCTTC. The gene calls are TRBV9 and TRBJ1-2; 8 bases are a match to TRBD1. Germline values: CDR1 SGDLS, CDR2 YYNGEE. V lost 4 bases and J lost 5; bases outside the gene matches: 16. The CDR3 is 17 residues long.

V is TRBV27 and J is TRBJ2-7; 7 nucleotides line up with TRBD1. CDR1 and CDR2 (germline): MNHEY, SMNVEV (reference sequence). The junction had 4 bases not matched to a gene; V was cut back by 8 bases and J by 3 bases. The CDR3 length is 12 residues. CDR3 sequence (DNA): TGTGCCAGCCAGGGACAGTTCTACGAGCAGTACTTC. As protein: CASQGQFYEQYF.

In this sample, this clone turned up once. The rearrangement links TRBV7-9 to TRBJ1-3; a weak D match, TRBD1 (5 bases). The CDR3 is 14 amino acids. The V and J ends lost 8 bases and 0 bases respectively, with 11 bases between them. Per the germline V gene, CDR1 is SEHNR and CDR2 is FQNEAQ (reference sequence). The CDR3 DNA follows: TGTGCCAGCGGGTCCGGGGGCTCTGGAAACACCATATATTTT. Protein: CASGSGGSGNTIYF.

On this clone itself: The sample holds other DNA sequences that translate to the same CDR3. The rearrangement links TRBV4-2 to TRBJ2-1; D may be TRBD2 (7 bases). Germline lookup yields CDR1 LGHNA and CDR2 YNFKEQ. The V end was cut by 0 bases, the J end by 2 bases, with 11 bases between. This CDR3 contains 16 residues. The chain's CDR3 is CASSQDGGGPYNEQFF. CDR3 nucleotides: TGTGCCAGCAGCCAAGATGGGGGGGGGCCCTACAATGAGCAGTTCTTC.

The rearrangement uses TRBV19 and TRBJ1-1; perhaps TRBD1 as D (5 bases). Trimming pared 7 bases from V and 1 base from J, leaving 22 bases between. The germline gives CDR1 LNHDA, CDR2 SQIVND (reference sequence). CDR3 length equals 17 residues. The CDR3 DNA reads TGTGCCAGTAAGTTCGCCGGGACCTGGAGGGGGAACACTGAAGCTTTCTTT. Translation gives CASKFAGTWRGNTEAFF.